The 21 T cell receptor beta chains below were found in one sample sequenced in a study of blood T cell dynamics during melanoma immunotherapy (dated by TCRdb to the early 2020s). Explained via the paper, the time point label denotes: week 3, after first cycle of checkpoint inhibitor. The library was generated by the immunoSEQ multiplex PCR assay. Here the immuneACCESS table is served through TCRdb, limited to in-frame sequences with V and J called. Missing clones are a known gap in these copies; in checked studies unresolved V genes cover under half, and the rest lacks a known reason. The sample table holds approximately 11,000 clones, of which approximately 87% were seen once. 6.5% to 7% of the sample is taken by the ten largest. The sequencing used blood, collected from a patient treated with checkpoint blockade. The receptors were gathered from a human donor with melanoma.

The chain has TRBV18 and TRBJ2-7, with 10 bases fitting TRBD2. Germline CDR1 and CDR2: KGHSH and LQKENI. This CDR3 is built from 14 residues. Germline trimming cut 3 bases from V and 2 bases from J; bases unmatched to any gene: 1. The CDR3 sequence is CASSPTSGPYEQYF. CDR3 sequence (DNA): TGTGCCAGCTCACCGACTAGCGGGCCCTACGAGCAGTACTTC.

A few counts support this clone. The CDR3 DNA reads TGTGCCAGCAGCCCTAACACCGGGGAGCTGTTTTTT. It encodes CASSPNTGELFF. The rearrangement uses TRBV7-2 and TRBJ2-2, with D unresolved. Per the germline V gene, CDR1 is SGHTA and CDR2 is FQGNSA. Trimming removed 5 bases from V and 2 bases from J, with 3 bases in between. The CDR3 extends over 12 amino acids.

The rearrangement links TRBV30 to TRBJ1-4; D might be TRBD1 (6 bases). This CDR3 has 16 amino acids. CDR1 is GTSNPN, CDR2 SVGIG, per germline (reference sequence). Trimming pared 0 bases from V and 6 bases from J, leaving 17 bases between. CDR3 amino acids: CAWSVTGGRRHEKLFF. The DNA of the CDR3 is TGTGCCTGGAGTGTGACGGGGGGGCGCCGTCATGAAAAACTGTTTTTT.

With respect to this clone: The same CDR3 is also encoded by other DNA sequences in this sample. The V call is TRBV2, the J call TRBJ2-3; the D gene is possibly TRBD2 (5 bases). Looked up from germline, CDR1 is SNHLY and CDR2 is FYNNEI. V dropped 7 bases and J dropped 1 base, with 6 bases sitting between them. The CDR3 covers 12 residues. The chain's CDR3 is CASMRGTDTQYF. CDR3 sequence (DNA): TGTGCCAGCATGAGGGGCACAGATACGCAGTATTTT.

This sequence joins TRBV7-2 and TRBJ1-3, with D hard to call. V was cut by 2 bases and J by 5 bases, with 4 bases left in between. Germline CDR1 and CDR2: SGHTA and FQGNSA. The CDR3 spans 12 residues. CDR3 sequence (DNA): TGTGCCAGCAGCTTATATAGAAACACCATATATTTT. It codes for CASSLYRNTIYF.

V usage is TRBV6-1 and J usage is TRBJ1-2; 8 nucleotides align to TRBD1. CDR1 and CDR2 (germline): MNHNS, SASEGT. V dropped 0 bases and J dropped 3; count of bases not matched to a gene: 3. The CDR3 loop spans 15 amino acids. The CDR3 DNA reads as TGTGCCAGCAGTGAAGCGCGGGACAGGTACTATGGCTACACCTTC. Translated, it gives CASSEARDRYYGYTF.

This chain's CDR3 is CASSQELYSQGAGSTDTQYF. DNA for the CDR3: TGCGCCAGCAGCCAAGAACTCTATTCGCAGGGGGCGGGGAGCACAGATACGCAGTATTTT. The chain links TRBV4-3 to TRBJ2-3, with 8 bases matching TRBD1. V shed 0 bases, J shed 0 bases, and the junction held 14 bases outside the gene matches. CDR3 length: 20 amino acids. CDR1 and CDR2 from the germline V gene are LGHNA and YSLEER.

This clone was observed once. The chain employs TRBV6-1 and TRBJ2-2; D tentatively fits TRBD1 or TRBD2 (5 bases each). The CDR3 sequence is 15 residues long. Germline CDR1 and CDR2: MNHNS and SASEGT. With 6 bases removed from V and 3 bases from J, the gap between germline ends came to 14 bases. The DNA of the CDR3 is TGTGCCAGCAGAATCTACGGGGCGGACACCGGGGAGCTGTTTTTT. The encoded protein is CASRIYGADTGELFF.

The chain recombines TRBV2 with TRBJ2-7; 12 nucleotides line up with TRBD2. The J segment lost 4 bases and the V segment lost 4 bases, leaving 5 bases of the junction unmatched. The CDR3 loop spans 15 amino acids. Germline-derived CDR1 and CDR2 are SNHLY and FYNNEI. The CDR3 nucleotides read TGTGCCAGCAGTGCCCGACTAGCGGGGGAGTACGAGCAGTACTTC. Translated: CASSARLAGEYEQYF.

V usage is TRBV19 and J usage is TRBJ2-5, with 12 bases aligning to TRBD2. The germline V gene encodes CDR1 LNHDA and CDR2 SQIVND (reference sequence). V trimming: 8 bases; J trimming: 7 bases; junction bases outside the gene matches: 5. The CDR3 spans 13 residues. CDR3 region: CASSSGGAGTQYF. DNA of the CDR3: TGTGCCAGTTCTAGCGGGGGGGCCGGGACCCAGTACTTC.

This rearrangement joins TRBV6-1 to TRBJ2-7; possible D gene TRBD2, 5 bases. V shed 1 base and J shed 0 bases, with 7 bases lying between them. The CDR3 totals 14 residues. Germline-derived CDR1 and CDR2 are MNHNS and SASEGT. In DNA form, the CDR3 reads TGTGCCAGCAGTGAAGGGAGGAGCTCCTACGAGCAGTACGTC. Its protein product is CASSEGRSSYEQYV.

The V and J genes are TRBV7-9 and TRBJ2-3; D might be TRBD2 (5 bases). There are 16 residues in the CDR3. V lost 6 bases and J 6 bases, leaving 22 bases between the germline ends. From germline, CDR1 is SEHNR and CDR2 FQNEAQ (reference sequence). In DNA form, the CDR3 reads TGTGCCAGCAGTTTGTTCAGGTCATTCGGGGAGGATACGCAGTATTTT. This translates into CASSLFRSFGEDTQYF.

The genes are TRBV18 and TRBJ1-1, with 10 nucleotides matching TRBD1. Unmatched junction bases numbered 6, after V lost 7 bases and J lost 7 bases. The CDR3 covers 13 residues. The germline V gene has CDR1 KGHSH and CDR2 LQKENI. CDR3 loop: CASFDRGQGEAFF. DNA of the CDR3: TGTGCCAGCTTCGACAGGGGGCAGGGTGAAGCTTTCTTT.

This chain links TRBV5-6 with TRBJ2-5; TRBD2 aligns across 9 bases. This CDR3 has 14 residues. Germline V lookup: CDR1 SGHDT, CDR2 YYEEEE. The ends lost 2 bases at V and 3 bases at J; junction bases unmatched: 2. CDR3 in amino acids: CASSLLAGEETQYF. DNA of the CDR3: TGTGCCAGCAGCTTACTAGCGGGTGAAGAGACCCAGTACTTC.

The V gene is TRBV15, the J gene TRBJ2-1, with 13 bases identical to TRBD2. V gave up 0 bases and J gave up 9 bases; unmatched junction bases: 8. Germline assignment: CDR1 LNHNV and CDR2 YYDKDF (reference sequence). This CDR3 is 17 amino acids long. As DNA, the CDR3 is TGTGCCACCAGCAGAGATCGGGGGACTAGCGGGGTTATTGAGCAGTTCTTC. It yields the protein CATSRDRGTSGVIEQFF. Complete variable domain (other parts from reference TRBV15 and TRBJ2-1): DAMVIQNPRYQVTQFGKPVTLSCSQTLNHNVMYWYQQKSSQAPKLLFHYYDKDFNNEADTPDNFQSRRPNTSFCFLDIRSPGLGDTAMYLCATSRDRGTSGVIEQFFGPGTRLTVL.

This clone has just one count. V gene TRBV6-5 combines with J gene TRBJ2-5; D is unclear. With the DNA end fitting TRBJ2-7 better, the J assignment may be wrong. Germline loops: CDR1 MNHEY, CDR2 SVGAGI. CDR3 length equals 11 residues. DNA for the CDR3: TGTGCCAGCAGTTCGCGGTACGAGCAGTACTTC. Its protein product is CASSSRYEQYF.

The genes are TRBV19 and TRBJ2-3, with 8 bases aligning to TRBD2. Germline CDR1 is LNHDA and CDR2 is SQIVND (reference sequence). The V and J ends lost 5 bases and 3 bases, in that order; junction bases with no gene match: 7. This CDR3 is 15 amino acids long. CDR3 region: CASSAGGAPTDTQYF. CDR3 bases: TGTGCCAGTAGTGCCGGGGGGGCCCCGACAGATACGCAGTATTTT.

The chain combines TRBV10-1 with TRBJ2-5; D is perhaps TRBD1 (5 bases). Germline V gives CDR1 WNHNN, CDR2 SYGVQD (reference sequence). The CDR3 spans 14 residues. The ends were cut back, 2 bases at V and 10 bases at J, with 17 bases in the middle. The CDR3: CASSEAGSTGSQYF. DNA of the CDR3: TGCGCCAGCAGTGAGGCAGGGTCGACTGGAAGCCAGTACTTC.

The chain is built from TRBV10-3 and TRBJ2-7, with 8 bases that match TRBD2. Trimming at V came to 6 bases and at J to 0 bases, leaving 7 bases not matched to a gene. The CDR3 extends over 15 amino acids. In germline, CDR1 is ENHRY, CDR2 SYGVKD. Here the CDR3 DNA reads TGTGCCATCAGCGAGACGGGGGGGAGCTCCTACGAGCAGTACGTC. Protein sequence: CAISETGGSSYEQYV.

The chain recombines TRBV7-2 with TRBJ2-5; 7 bases are shared with TRBD2. In germline, CDR1 is SGHTA, CDR2 FQGNSA. This CDR3 has 14 amino acids. Trimming at V came to 2 bases and at J to 4 bases, leaving 4 bases not matched to a gene. The CDR3 loop reads CASSLLPSGETQYF. The CDR3 nucleotides are TGTGCCAGCAGCTTATTACCTAGCGGAGAGACCCAGTACTTC. The full variable domain, its missing parts supplied by reference TRBV7-2 and TRBJ2-5, is GAGVSQSPSNKVTEKGKDVELRCDPISGHTALYWYRQSLGQGLEFLIYFQGNSAPDKSGLPSDRFSAERTGGSVSTLTIQRTQQEDSAVYLCASSLLPSGETQYFGPGTRLLVL.

V is TRBV6-6 and J is TRBJ1-1, with 7 bases fitting TRBD1. This CDR3 spans 15 amino acids. V dropped 6 bases and J dropped 5; count of bases not matched to a gene: 12. CDR1 MNHNY and CDR2 SVGAGI come from the germline V gene (reference sequence). The CDR3 loop is CASREETGSRTEAFF. In nucleotides, the CDR3 is TGTGCCAGCAGGGAAGAGACAGGGTCGCGAACTGAAGCTTTCTTT.